A single sample is the source of the 22 T cell receptor beta chains below, sequenced in a study of molecular identifiers for immune sequencing clone quantification. TCRdb redid the calling of the PCR reads with MiXCR, one entry per CDR3 protein. Of hundreds of thousands of distinct CDR3 sequences listed, over 20% are singletons. Sequencing was performed on naive CD8+ T cells from blood, with Jurkat cell RNA spiked in. The subset denotes: FACS-sorted CD8+CD4-CCR7+CD45RA+ naive T cells. These receptors all stem from a human donor in good health. Some libraries in this study had Jurkat cell RNA spiked in.

This clonotype has a count of ten or more. The chain uses TRBV7-9 and TRBJ1-4; TRBD1 aligns across 10 bases. The length of the CDR3 is 14 residues. Germline V gene lookup returns CDR1 SEHNR and CDR2 FQNEAQ (reference sequence). V was clipped by 7 bases and J by 8 bases; unmatched bases: 7. CDR3 coding DNA: TGTGCCAGCATCGGGGACAGGGGACTCGAAAAACTGTTTTTT. Its protein product is CASIGDRGLEKLFF.

Ten or more counts support this clonotype. The chain uses TRBV28 and TRBJ2-7, with D perhaps matching TRBD1 (6 bases). V shed 2 bases and J shed 5 bases, with 25 bases lying between them. This CDR3 comprises 18 residues. Germline CDR1 is MDHEN and CDR2 is SYDVKM. CDR3 amino acids: CASSLERPEARGLHEQYF. CDR3 coding DNA: TGTGCCAGCAGTTTAGAAAGGCCGGAGGCCAGGGGATTGCACGAGCAGTACTTC.

Many counts were recorded for this clonotype. The chain has TRBV4-1 and TRBJ1-1, with 7 bases aligning to TRBD1. V shed 1 base, J shed 4 bases, and the junction held 6 bases outside the gene matches. Germline CDR1 and CDR2: MGHRA and YSYEKL. The CDR3 contains 15 residues. CDR3 residues: CASSQVDRRATEAFF. CDR3 nucleotide sequence: TGCGCCAGCAGCCAAGTGGACAGGCGGGCCACTGAAGCTTTCTTT.

This clonotype was counted many times. The rearrangement joins TRBV12-3 or TRBV12-4 to TRBJ1-4; 9 nucleotides match TRBD1. J gave up 2 bases and V 6 bases, and 7 bases lay outside the gene matches. There are 16 residues in the CDR3. CDR3 sequence: CASRQTGGPTNEKLFF. The CDR3 DNA follows: TGTGCCAGCAGGCAAACAGGGGGCCCGACTAATGAAAAACTGTTTTTT.

As for this clonotype: One end of the junction does not line up with germline, which may come from a read error. The rearrangement links TRBV20-1 to TRBJ1-4; TRBD1 matches at 7 bases. Germline CDR1 reads DFQATT; CDR2 reads SNEGSKA (reference sequence). This CDR3 contains 15 residues. The CDR3 DNA reads as TGCAGTGCTAGAGATGAGGGGGCTGGGGAAGAAAAACTGCTTTTT. Its protein product is CSARDEGAGEEKLLF.

This clonotype was detected ten times or more. This chain links TRBV29-1 with TRBJ1-2; D not certain. The CDR3 consists of 13 residues. V lost 4 bases and J lost 3, with 12 bases in between. From germline, CDR1 is SQVTM and CDR2 ANQGSEA. In nucleotides, the CDR3 is TGCAGCGTTGTCGCCCCTGGAGACTATGGCTACACCTTC. Protein sequence: CSVVAPGDYGYTF. The whole variable domain, remainder taken from reference TRBV29-1 and TRBJ1-2, is SAVISQKPSRDICQRGTSLTIQCQVDSQVTMMFWYRQQPGQSLTLIATANQGSEATYESGFVIDKFPISRPNLTFSTLTVSNMSPEDSSIYLCSVVAPGDYGYTFGSGTRLTVV.

This CDR3 is CASSHGGVSYEQYF. CDR3 DNA sequence: TGTGCCAGCAGCCACGGTGGGGTCTCCTACGAGCAGTACTTC. V and J are TRBV14 and TRBJ2-7; D is unresolved. Germline V gene data show CDR1 as SGHDN and CDR2 as FVKESK. V was trimmed by 3 bases and J by 0 bases, leaving 9 bases between them. This CDR3 spans 14 amino acids.

Details on this clonotype: This may come from a read error, since a much larger clone is one base off. The rearrangement uses TRBV15 and TRBJ1-1; no clear D. Germline V gene data show CDR1 as LNHNV and CDR2 as YYDKDF (reference sequence). The germline V and J ends were trimmed by 2 bases and 6 bases, with 10 bases remaining between them. The CDR3 is 13 amino acids. The CDR3 here is CATSRLLSAEAFF. The CDR3 coding sequence is TGTGCCACCAGCAGACTCCTTAGTGCTGAAGCTTTCTTT.

This clonotype has a count of ten or more. The chain uses TRBV14 and TRBJ1-6; no firm D call. The CDR3 sequence is 17 residues long. Germline CDR1 SGHDN, CDR2 FVKESK. V was cut by 0 bases and J by 7 bases, with 16 bases left in between. CDR3 sequence: CASSQDLTEDRNSPLHF. The DNA of the CDR3 is TGTGCCAGCAGCCAAGATTTGACGGAGGATCGGAATTCACCCCTCCACTTT.

Ten or more counts support this clonotype. The chain links TRBV13 to TRBJ2-5; a weak D match, TRBD1 (6 bases). This CDR3 is 15 amino acids long. Germline-derived CDR1 and CDR2 are PRHDT and FYEKMQ (reference sequence). Deletions cut 4 bases from V and 2 bases from J, with 14 bases between. CDR3 protein: CASSSRGDRQETQYF. CDR3 bases: TGTGCCAGCAGCTCCAGAGGAGACAGGCAAGAGACCCAGTACTTC.

The table lists this clonotype with many counts. The rearrangement joins TRBV6-6 to TRBJ2-3, with 9 bases lining up with TRBD2. Germline CDR1 MNHNY, CDR2 SVGAGI (reference sequence). The trim removed 4 bases at V and 4 bases at J, leaving 15 bases unmatched. This CDR3 spans 18 amino acids. CDR3 DNA sequence: TGTGCCAGCAGTTGGGACCCTCGGGCGGGGGGGCCCGCAGATACGCAGTATTTT. Protein sequence: CASSWDPRAGGPADTQYF.

This sequence joins TRBV20-1 and TRBJ2-3; D uncertain. The CDR3 extends over 13 amino acids. The V end was cut by 2 bases, the J end by 1 base, with 7 bases between. Germline V gene sequence: CDR1 DFQATT, CDR2 SNEGSKA (reference sequence). The CDR3 spells CSARSTRTDTQYF. For the CDR3, the DNA is TGCAGTGCTAGAAGTACCCGCACAGATACGCAGTATTTT.

This sequence joins TRBV7-6 and TRBJ2-6; D is possibly TRBD1 (6 bases). Germline V lookup: CDR1 SGHVS, CDR2 FNYEAQ. This CDR3 has 16 amino acids. V shed 5 bases and J shed 3 bases, with 14 bases lying between them. This CDR3 reads CASSQHTGIGANVLTF. CDR3 DNA sequence: TGTGCCAGCAGCCAACACACAGGGATTGGGGCCAACGTCCTGACTTTC. Using reference TRBV7-6 and TRBJ2-6 for the parts outside the CDR3, the full variable domain is GAGVSQSPRYKVTKRGQDVALRCDPISGHVSLYWYRQALGQGPEFLTYFNYEAQQDKSGLPNDRFSAERPEGSISTLTIQRTEQRDSAMYRCASSQHTGIGANVLTFGAGSRLTVL.

The chain employs TRBV20-1 and TRBJ2-7; D may match TRBD1 or TRBD2 (5 bases each). Trimming shortened V by 5 bases and J by 3 bases, and 11 bases separated the two germline ends. The CDR3 contains 12 residues. Germline V gene lookup returns CDR1 DFQATT and CDR2 SNEGSKA (reference sequence). CDR3: CSARDGDYEQYF. The CDR3 nucleotides read TGCAGTGCTCGGGACGGCGACTACGAGCAGTACTTC.

The chain couples TRBV4-3 to TRBJ2-1; D remains ambiguous. This CDR3 spans 15 amino acids. V was pared by 0 bases and J by 4 bases, with 10 bases between. Germline lookup yields CDR1 LGHNA and CDR2 YSLEER. CDR3 sequence (DNA): TGCGCCAGCAGCCAAGACGCGGCAAATTACAATGAGCAGTTCTTC. It encodes CASSQDAANYNEQFF.

In its sample, this clonotype was seen a few times. The chain links TRBV18 to TRBJ2-3; D is ambiguous. The CDR3 has 14 amino acids. Germline-derived CDR1 and CDR2 are KGHSH and LQKENI. V was shortened by 3 bases and J by 1 base, with 8 bases between the two germline ends. The CDR3 sequence: CASSPTEGTDTQYF. CDR3 in DNA: TGTGCCAGCTCACCGACGGAAGGCACAGATACGCAGTATTTT.

About this clonotype itself: This clone may be a read error of a much larger clone one base away. The V and J genes are TRBV30 and TRBJ2-7; 9 nucleotides align to TRBD2. CDR1 and CDR2 (germline): GTSNPN, SVGIG (reference sequence). This CDR3 has 13 amino acids. CDR3 nucleotides: TGTGCCTGGAGTGTTAAAGCGGGAGGCGAGCTGTACTTC. Its protein is CAWSVKAGGELYF. The whole variable domain, filled in from reference TRBV30 and TRBJ2-7, reads SQTIHQWPATLVQPVGSPLSLECTVEGTSNPNLYWYRQAAGRGLQLLFYSVGIGQISSEVPQNLSASRPQDRQFILSSKKLLLSDSGFYLCAWSVKAGGELYFGPGTRLTVT.

This clonotype was found a few times. This rearrangement joins TRBV12-5 to TRBJ1-1; a possible D gene is TRBD1 (5 bases). With 5 bases removed from V and 1 base from J, the gap between germline ends came to 11 bases. This CDR3 has 14 residues. The germline V gene encodes CDR1 LGHNT and CDR2 FRNRAP. The CDR3 reads CASGPGGGNTEAFF. The CDR3 DNA follows: TGTGCTAGTGGTCCTGGGGGGGGGAACACTGAAGCTTTCTTT.

This clonotype has ten or more counts. The chain has TRBV4-3 and TRBJ2-3; no definite D call. Trimming pared 0 bases from V and 0 bases from J, leaving 13 bases between. The CDR3 runs 17 residues. Looked up from germline, CDR1 is LGHNA and CDR2 is YSLEER. This CDR3 is CASSQDLDPWSTDTQYF. Written as DNA, the CDR3 is TGCGCCAGCAGCCAAGATCTGGACCCCTGGAGCACAGATACGCAGTATTTT.

This clonotype was detected ten times or more. The chain joins TRBV7-9 to TRBJ1-4; D remains ambiguous. CDR1 and CDR2 from the germline V gene are SEHNR and FQNEAQ (reference sequence). The CDR3 is 12 amino acids. The V end lost 3 bases, the J end lost 8 bases, and 7 bases lay between the germline ends. The CDR3 sequence is CASSLGPEKLFF. In nucleotides, the CDR3 is TGTGCCAGCAGCTTGGGTCCGGAAAAACTGTTTTTT.

As regards this clonotype: Without the conserved terminal phenylalanine or tryptophan, this CDR3 likely stems from a read error. This sequence joins TRBV7-2 and TRBJ2-1, with a weak D call TRBD2 (6 bases). CDR1 and CDR2 (germline): SGHTA, FQGNSA. This CDR3 contains 16 residues. Trimming stripped 1 base from V and 0 bases from J, with 10 bases between. The CDR3 here is CASSLVAGSSYNEQFS. The CDR3 DNA sequence: TGTGCCAGCAGCTTAGTGGCCGGGAGCTCCTACAATGAGCAGTTCTCC.

J is TRBJ2-3 and V is TRBV27, with D hard to call. V dropped 4 bases and J dropped 4 bases, with 18 bases sitting between them. The germline gives CDR1 MNHEY, CDR2 SMNVEV (reference sequence). The length of the CDR3 is 16 residues. The CDR3: CASSSFTGRGSDTQYF. CDR3 nucleotides: TGTGCCAGCAGTTCCTTCACGGGCCGAGGATCAGATACGCAGTATTTT.